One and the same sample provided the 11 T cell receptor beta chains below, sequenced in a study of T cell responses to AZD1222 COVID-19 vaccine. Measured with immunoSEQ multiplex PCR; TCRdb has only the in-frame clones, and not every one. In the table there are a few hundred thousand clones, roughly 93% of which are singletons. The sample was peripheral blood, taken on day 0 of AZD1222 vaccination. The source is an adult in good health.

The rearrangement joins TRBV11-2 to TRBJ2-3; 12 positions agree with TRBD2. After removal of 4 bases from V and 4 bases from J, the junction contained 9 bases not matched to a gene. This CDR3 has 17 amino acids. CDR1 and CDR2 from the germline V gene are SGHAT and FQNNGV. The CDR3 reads CASSSGRLAGDPDTQYF. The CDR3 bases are TGTGCCAGCAGCTCCGGACGACTAGCGGGGGACCCAGATACGCAGTATTTT.

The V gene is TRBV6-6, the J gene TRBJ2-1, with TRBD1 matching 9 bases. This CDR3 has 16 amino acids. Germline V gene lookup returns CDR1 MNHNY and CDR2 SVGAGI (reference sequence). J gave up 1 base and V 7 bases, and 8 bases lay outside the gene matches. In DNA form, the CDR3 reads TGTGCCAGCACTACACACAGGGGGCAGTCCTACAATGAGCAGTTCTTC. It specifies CASTTHRGQSYNEQFF.

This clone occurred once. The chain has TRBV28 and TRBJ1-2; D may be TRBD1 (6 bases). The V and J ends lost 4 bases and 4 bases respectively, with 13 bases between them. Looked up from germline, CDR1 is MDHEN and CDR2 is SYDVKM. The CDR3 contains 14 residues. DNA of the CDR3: TGTGCCAGCAGTTCGTACAGGGACCTCTATGGCTACACCTTC. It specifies CASSSYRDLYGYTF.

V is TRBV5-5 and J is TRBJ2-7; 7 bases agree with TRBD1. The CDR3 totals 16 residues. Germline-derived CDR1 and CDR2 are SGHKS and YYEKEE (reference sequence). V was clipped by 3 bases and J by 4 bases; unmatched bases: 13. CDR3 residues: CASSSSEGAYLYEQYF. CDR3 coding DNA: TGTGCCAGCAGCTCCTCAGAGGGGGCTTACTTATACGAGCAGTACTTC.

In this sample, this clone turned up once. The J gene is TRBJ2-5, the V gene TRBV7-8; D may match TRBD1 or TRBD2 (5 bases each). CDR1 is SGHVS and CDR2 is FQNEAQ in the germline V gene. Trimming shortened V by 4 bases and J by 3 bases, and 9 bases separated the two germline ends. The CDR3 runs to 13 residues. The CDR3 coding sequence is TGTGCCAGCAGCTCCGGGACCGAAGAGACCCAGTACTTC. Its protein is CASSSGTEETQYF.

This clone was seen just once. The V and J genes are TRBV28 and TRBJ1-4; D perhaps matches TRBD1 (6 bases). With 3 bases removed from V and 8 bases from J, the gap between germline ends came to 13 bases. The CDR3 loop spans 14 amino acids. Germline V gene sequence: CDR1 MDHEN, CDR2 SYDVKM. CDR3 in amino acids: CASSFGGALEKLFF. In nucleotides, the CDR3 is TGTGCCAGCAGTTTTGGGGGGGCATTGGAAAAACTGTTTTTT.

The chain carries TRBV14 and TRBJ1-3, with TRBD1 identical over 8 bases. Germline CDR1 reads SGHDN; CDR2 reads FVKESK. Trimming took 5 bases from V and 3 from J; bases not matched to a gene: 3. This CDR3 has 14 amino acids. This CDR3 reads CASSSDRDGNTIYF. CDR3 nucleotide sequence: TGTGCCAGCAGCTCGGACAGGGATGGAAACACCATATATTTT.

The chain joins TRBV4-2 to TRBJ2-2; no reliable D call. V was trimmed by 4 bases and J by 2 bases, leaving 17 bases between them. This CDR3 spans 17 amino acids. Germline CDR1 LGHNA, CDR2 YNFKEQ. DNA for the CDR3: TGTGCCAGCAGCCCAGTCGGCTCCACGCAAAACACCGGGGAGCTGTTTTTT. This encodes CASSPVGSTQNTGELFF.

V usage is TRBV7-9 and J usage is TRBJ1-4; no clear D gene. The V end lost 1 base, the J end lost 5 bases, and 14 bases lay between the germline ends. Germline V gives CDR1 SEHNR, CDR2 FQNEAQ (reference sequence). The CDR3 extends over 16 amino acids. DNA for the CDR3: TGTGCCAGCAGCTTAGAGGAGGCCCTCTTAAATGAAAAACTGTTTTTT. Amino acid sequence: CASSLEEALLNEKLFF.

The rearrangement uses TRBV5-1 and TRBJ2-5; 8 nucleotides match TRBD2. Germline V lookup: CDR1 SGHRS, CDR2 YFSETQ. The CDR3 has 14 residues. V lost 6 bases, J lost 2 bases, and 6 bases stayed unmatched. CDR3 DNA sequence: TGCGCCAGCACGGGACTAGTGTCTCAAGAGACCCAGTACTTC. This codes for CASTGLVSQETQYF.

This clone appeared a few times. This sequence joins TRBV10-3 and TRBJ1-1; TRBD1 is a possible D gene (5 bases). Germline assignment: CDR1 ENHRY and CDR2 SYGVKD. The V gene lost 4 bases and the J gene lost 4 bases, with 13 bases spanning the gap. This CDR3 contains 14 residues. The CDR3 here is CAISGGGRGTEAFF. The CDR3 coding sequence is TGTGCCATCAGTGGGGGGGGGAGAGGCACTGAAGCTTTCTTT.